The rows below give T cell receptor beta chains drawn from one sample of a study of blood T cell repertoires in COVID-19. Here immunoSEQ multiplex PCR was the method, and the copy in TCRdb shows in-frame clones only, minus some. The sample lists around 97,000 clones; about 90% were seen once. Sequencing was done on a sample of peripheral blood. The receptors here all came from a human donor in a cohort sampled during active COVID-19. The CDR3 runs from the conserved cysteine through the conserved F or W. A D gene is named only where the DNA matches it firmly. Expanded clones are given a class, and other clones once, few, many or no size at all.

clone_size: -
v_call: TRBV5-1
d_call: TRBD1
j_call: TRBJ1-2
cdr3_aa: CASSDRVRRFGGYTF
cdr3_nt: TGCGCCAGCAGTGACAGGGTTAGGCGGTTTGGTGGCTACACCTTC

clone_size: -
v_call: TRBV6-5
d_call: -
j_call: TRBJ1-6
cdr3_aa: CASSYEGGNSPLHF
cdr3_nt: TGTGCCAGCAGTTATGAGGGGGGGAATTCACCCCTCCACTTT

clone_size: -
v_call: TRBV6-5
d_call: TRBD1
j_call: TRBJ1-2
cdr3_aa: CASSYSFGQGAGGYTF
cdr3_nt: TGTGCCAGCAGTTACAGTTTTGGGCAGGGGGCAGGTGGCTACACCTTC

clone_size: -
v_call: TRBV19
d_call: TRBD2
j_call: TRBJ2-1
cdr3_aa: CASSWVASGRNNEQFF
cdr3_nt: TGTGCCAGTAGTTGGGTCGCTAGCGGGAGAAATAATGAGCAGTTCTTC

clone_size: -
v_call: TRBV19
d_call: TRBD1
j_call: TRBJ1-1
cdr3_aa: CASSADRGRTEAFF
cdr3_nt: TGTGCCAGTAGTGCGGACAGGGGACGAACTGAAGCTTTCTTT

clone_size: -
v_call: TRBV5-1
d_call: TRBD1
j_call: TRBJ2-7
cdr3_aa: CASSKGQVDFSYEQYF
cdr3_nt: TGCGCCAGCAGCAAAGGACAGGTGGACTTCTCCTACGAGCAGTACTTC

clone_size: many
v_call: TRBV10-3
d_call: -
j_call: TRBJ1-1
cdr3_aa: CAISVSFQGYTEAFF
cdr3_nt: TGTGCCATCAGTGTTTCATTCCAGGGGTACACTGAAGCTTTCTTT

clone_size: -
v_call: TRBV9
d_call: -
j_call: TRBJ1-4
cdr3_aa: CASSVGGGKNEKLFF
cdr3_nt: TGTGCCAGCAGCGTAGGTGGGGGGAAGAATGAAAAACTGTTTTTT

clone_size: -
v_call: TRBV10-1
d_call: -
j_call: TRBJ2-2
cdr3_aa: CASTANTGELFF
cdr3_nt: TGCGCCAGCACTGCGAACACCGGGGAGCTGTTTTTT

clone_size: -
v_call: TRBV4-3
d_call: TRBD1
j_call: TRBJ1-2
cdr3_aa: CASSQRTGGGYTF
cdr3_nt: TGCGCCAGCAGCCAAAGGACAGGGGGTGGCTACACCTTC

clone_size: -
v_call: TRBV7-2
d_call: -
j_call: TRBJ2-2
cdr3_aa: CASSLALGELFF
cdr3_nt: TGTGCCAGCAGCTTAGCCCTCGGGGAGCTGTTTTTT

clone_size: -
v_call: TRBV9
d_call: -
j_call: TRBJ2-3
cdr3_aa: CASSSRADTQYF
cdr3_nt: TGTGCCAGCAGCTCCCGGGCAGATACGCAGTATTTT

clone_size: -
v_call: TRBV15
d_call: -
j_call: TRBJ2-7
cdr3_aa: CATSRDSSGSSYEQYF
cdr3_nt: TGTGCCACCAGCAGAGATTCGTCAGGGTCGTCCTACGAGCAGTACTTC

clone_size: once
v_call: TRBV18
d_call: -
j_call: TRBJ1-2
cdr3_aa: CASSPYGGPNYGYTF
cdr3_nt: TGTGCCAGCTCACCATATGGAGGGCCGAACTATGGCTACACCTTC

clone_size: -
v_call: TRBV2
d_call: TRBD2
j_call: TRBJ2-7
cdr3_aa: CASSIAGGQNEQYF
cdr3_nt: TGTGCCAGCAGCATAGCGGGGGGGCAAAACGAGCAGTACTTC

clone_size: once
v_call: TRBV10-3
d_call: -
j_call: TRBJ1-5
cdr3_aa: CAISEGGLSNQPQHF
cdr3_nt: TGTGCCATCAGTGAGGGCGGACTAAGCAATCAGCCCCAGCATTTT

clone_size: -
v_call: TRBV25-1
d_call: TRBD1
j_call: TRBJ1-4
cdr3_aa: CASSERQGDEKLFF
cdr3_nt: TGTGCCAGCAGTGAACGACAGGGGGATGAAAAACTGTTTTTT

clone_size: -
v_call: TRBV13
d_call: -
j_call: TRBJ2-7
cdr3_aa: CASSLVQQNAHEQYF
cdr3_nt: TGTGCCAGCAGCTTAGTACAGCAAAACGCCCACGAGCAGTACTTC

clone_size: -
v_call: TRBV4-3
d_call: -
j_call: TRBJ1-5
cdr3_aa: CASSQVLNQPQHF
cdr3_nt: TGCGCCAGCAGCCAAGTCCTCAATCAGCCCCAGCATTTT

clone_size: -
v_call: TRBV6-2/TRBV6-3
d_call: TRBD2
j_call: TRBJ2-3
cdr3_aa: CASSWRTRTPPILTDTQYF
cdr3_nt: TGTGCCAGCAGTTGGAGGACTAGAACCCCCCCCATTCTCACAGATACGCAGTATTTT

clone_size: -
v_call: TRBV4-1
d_call: -
j_call: TRBJ2-7
cdr3_aa: CASSSPGIAVEQYF
cdr3_nt: TGCGCCAGCAGCTCCCCAGGGATCGCCGTCGAGCAGTACTTC

clone_size: -
v_call: TRBV10-1
d_call: -
j_call: TRBJ2-1
cdr3_aa: CASSESKQGLNEQFF
cdr3_nt: TGCGCCAGCAGTGAGTCGAAGCAGGGACTGAATGAGCAGTTCTTC

clone_size: -
v_call: TRBV29-1
d_call: -
j_call: TRBJ2-2
cdr3_aa: CSVEVGPRVTNTGELFF
cdr3_nt: TGCAGCGTTGAAGTCGGTCCCAGGGTTACGAACACCGGGGAGCTGTTTTTT

clone_size: -
v_call: TRBV18
d_call: -
j_call: TRBJ2-1
cdr3_aa: CASSRVESARPEQFF
cdr3_nt: TGTGCCAGCTCTCGGGTCGAGTCCGCCCGCCCTGAGCAGTTCTTC

clone_size: once
v_call: TRBV27
d_call: -
j_call: TRBJ2-7
cdr3_aa: CASSDPGVYEQYF
cdr3_nt: TGTGCCAGCTCGGACCCGGGGGTCTACGAGCAGTACTTC

clone_size: many
v_call: TRBV30
d_call: TRBD1
j_call: TRBJ1-1
cdr3_aa: CAWSALNLRQGGVAFF
cdr3_nt: TGTGCCTGGAGCGCACTTAATCTTAGACAGGGGGGGGTAGCTTTCTTT

clone_size: -
v_call: TRBV28
d_call: TRBD1
j_call: TRBJ2-3
cdr3_aa: CASSFRTGEDTQYF
cdr3_nt: TGTGCCAGCAGTTTCAGGACAGGTGAAGATACGCAGTATTTT

clone_size: -
v_call: TRBV4-1
d_call: TRBD2
j_call: TRBJ2-7
cdr3_aa: CASSQVFSGTKNYEQYF
cdr3_nt: TGCGCCAGCAGCCAAGTATTCTCCGGGACTAAAAACTACGAGCAGTACTTC

clone_size: few
v_call: TRBV6-5
d_call: TRBD1
j_call: TRBJ2-2
cdr3_aa: CASRRQGRQTGELFF
cdr3_nt: TGTGCCAGCAGGCGACAGGGTAGGCAGACCGGGGAGCTGTTTTTT

clone_size: few
v_call: TRBV5-1
d_call: TRBD1
j_call: TRBJ1-1
cdr3_aa: CASSSGHGTGGVHTEAFF
cdr3_nt: TGCGCCAGCAGCTCGGGGCACGGGACAGGGGGCGTTCACACTGAAGCTTTCTTT

clone_size: -
v_call: TRBV4-3
d_call: TRBD1
j_call: TRBJ2-1
cdr3_aa: CASSPTGVDNEQFF
cdr3_nt: TGCGCCAGCAGCCCGACAGGGGTTGACAATGAGCAGTTCTTC

clone_size: -
v_call: TRBV19
d_call: TRBD2
j_call: TRBJ2-5
cdr3_aa: CASKPGGGLETQYF
cdr3_nt: TGTGCCAGTAAGCCGGGGGGGGGCTTAGAGACCCAGTACTTC

clone_size: -
v_call: TRBV7-3
d_call: TRBD1
j_call: TRBJ2-3
cdr3_aa: CASSSGQGGDTQYF
cdr3_nt: TGTGCCAGCAGCTCCGGACAGGGCGGGGATACGCAGTATTTT